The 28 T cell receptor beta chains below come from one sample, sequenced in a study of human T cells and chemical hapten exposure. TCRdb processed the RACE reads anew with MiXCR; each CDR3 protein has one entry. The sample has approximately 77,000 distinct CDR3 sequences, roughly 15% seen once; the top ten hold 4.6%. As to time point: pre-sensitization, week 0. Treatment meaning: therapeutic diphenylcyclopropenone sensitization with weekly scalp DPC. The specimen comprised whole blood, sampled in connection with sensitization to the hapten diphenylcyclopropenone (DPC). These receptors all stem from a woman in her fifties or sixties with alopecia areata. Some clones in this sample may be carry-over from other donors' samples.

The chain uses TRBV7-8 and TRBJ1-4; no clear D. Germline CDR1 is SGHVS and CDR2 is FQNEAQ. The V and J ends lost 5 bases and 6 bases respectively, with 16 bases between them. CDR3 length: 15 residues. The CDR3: CASSRFSGGDEKLFF. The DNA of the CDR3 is TGTGCCAGCAGCCGCTTCAGTGGCGGCGATGAAAAACTGTTTTTT.

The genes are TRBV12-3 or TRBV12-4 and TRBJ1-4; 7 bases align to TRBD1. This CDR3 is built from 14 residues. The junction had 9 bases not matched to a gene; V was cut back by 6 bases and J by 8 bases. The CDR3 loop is CASSRSVTGEKLFF. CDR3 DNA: TGTGCCAGCAGCCGATCGGTGACAGGGGAAAAACTGTTTTTT.

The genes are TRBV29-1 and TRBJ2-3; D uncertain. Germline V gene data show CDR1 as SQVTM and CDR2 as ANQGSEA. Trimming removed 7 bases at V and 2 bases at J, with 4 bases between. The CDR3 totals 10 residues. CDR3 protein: CSANTDTQYF. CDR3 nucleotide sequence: TGCAGCGCCAACACAGATACGCAGTATTTT.

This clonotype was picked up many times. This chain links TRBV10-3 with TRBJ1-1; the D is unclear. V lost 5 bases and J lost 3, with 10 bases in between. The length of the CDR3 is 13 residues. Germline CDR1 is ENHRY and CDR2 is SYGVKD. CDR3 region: CAISSQKYTEAFF. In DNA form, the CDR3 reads TGTGCCATCAGTTCGCAGAAATACACTGAAGCTTTCTTT.

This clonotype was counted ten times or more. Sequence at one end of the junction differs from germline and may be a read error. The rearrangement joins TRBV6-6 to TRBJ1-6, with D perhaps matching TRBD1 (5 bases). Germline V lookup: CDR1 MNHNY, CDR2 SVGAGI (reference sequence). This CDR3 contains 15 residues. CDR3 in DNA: TGTGCCAGCATTTACCGTGTTCCTCCCAAAAGGGGCCTCCACTTT. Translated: CASIYRVPPKRGLHF.

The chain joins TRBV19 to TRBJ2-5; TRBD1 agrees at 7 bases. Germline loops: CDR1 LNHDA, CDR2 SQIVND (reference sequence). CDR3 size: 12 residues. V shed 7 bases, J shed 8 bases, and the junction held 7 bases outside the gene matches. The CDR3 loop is CASTRDRVTQYF. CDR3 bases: TGTGCCAGTACTAGGGACAGAGTAACCCAGTACTTC.

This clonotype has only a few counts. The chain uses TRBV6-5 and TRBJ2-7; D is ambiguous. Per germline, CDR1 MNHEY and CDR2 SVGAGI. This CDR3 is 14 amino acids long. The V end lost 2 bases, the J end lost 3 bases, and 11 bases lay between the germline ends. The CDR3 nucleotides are TGTGCCAGCAGTTACGCTGGGCTGAGCTACGAGCAGTACTTC. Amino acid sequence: CASSYAGLSYEQYF.

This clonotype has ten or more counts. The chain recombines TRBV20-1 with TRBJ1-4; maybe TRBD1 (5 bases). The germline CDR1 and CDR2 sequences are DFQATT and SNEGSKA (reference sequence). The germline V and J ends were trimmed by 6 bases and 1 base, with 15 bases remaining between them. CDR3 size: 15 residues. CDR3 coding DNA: TGCAGTGCCCAGGAAGCGGGGCGAACTAATGAAAAACTGTTTTTT. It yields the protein CSAQEAGRTNEKLFF.

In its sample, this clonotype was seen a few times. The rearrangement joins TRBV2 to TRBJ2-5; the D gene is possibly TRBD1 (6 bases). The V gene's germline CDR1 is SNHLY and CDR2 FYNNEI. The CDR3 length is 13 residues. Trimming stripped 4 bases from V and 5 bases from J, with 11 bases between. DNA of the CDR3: TGTGCCAGCAGTGCCAGGGGCCTTGAGACCCAGTACTTC. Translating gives CASSARGLETQYF.

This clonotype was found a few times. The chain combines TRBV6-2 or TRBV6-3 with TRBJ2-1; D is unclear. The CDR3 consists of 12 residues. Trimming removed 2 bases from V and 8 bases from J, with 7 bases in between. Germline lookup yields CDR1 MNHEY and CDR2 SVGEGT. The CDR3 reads CASSYPSYEQFF. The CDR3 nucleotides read TGTGCCAGCAGTTACCCCAGCTATGAGCAGTTCTTC.

The CDR3 DNA is TGCGCCAGCAGCCAACCTCTCATCAGAAACACTGAAGCTTTCTTT. Its translation is CASSQPLIRNTEAFF. This sequence joins TRBV4-1 and TRBJ1-1; D remains unclear. V was cut by 2 bases and J by 2 bases, with 12 bases left in between. CDR1 is MGHRA and CDR2 is YSYEKL in the germline V gene. This CDR3 is 15 amino acids long.

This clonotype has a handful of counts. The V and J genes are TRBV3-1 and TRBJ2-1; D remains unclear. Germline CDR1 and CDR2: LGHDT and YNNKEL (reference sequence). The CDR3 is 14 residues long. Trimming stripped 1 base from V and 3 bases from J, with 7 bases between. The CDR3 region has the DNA TGTGCCAGCAGCCAAGCCGTCCGCTACAATGAGCAGTTCTTC. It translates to CASSQAVRYNEQFF.

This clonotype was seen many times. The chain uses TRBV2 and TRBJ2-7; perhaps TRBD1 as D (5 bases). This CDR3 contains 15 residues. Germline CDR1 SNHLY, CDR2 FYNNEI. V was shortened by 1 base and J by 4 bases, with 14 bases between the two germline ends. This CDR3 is CASSEGGSGLYEQYF. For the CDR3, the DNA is TGTGCCAGCAGTGAAGGGGGCTCAGGGCTTTACGAGCAGTACTTC. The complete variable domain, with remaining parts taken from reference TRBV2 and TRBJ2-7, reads EPEVTQTPSHQVTQMGQEVILRCVPISNHLYFYWYRQILGQKVEFLVSFYNNEISEKSEIFDDQFSVERPDGSNFTLKIRSTKLEDSAMYFCASSEGGSGLYEQYFGPGTRLTVT.

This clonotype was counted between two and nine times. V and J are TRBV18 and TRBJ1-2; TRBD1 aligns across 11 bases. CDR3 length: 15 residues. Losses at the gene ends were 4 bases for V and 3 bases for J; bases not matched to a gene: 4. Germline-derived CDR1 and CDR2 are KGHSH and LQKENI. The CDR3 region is CASSRTGGPDYGYTF. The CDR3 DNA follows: TGTGCCAGCTCACGGACAGGGGGCCCGGACTATGGCTACACCTTC.

DNA of the CDR3: TGCGCCAGCAGTGAGTCGAGCTCCTACAATGAGCAGTTCTTC. This translates into CASSESSSYNEQFF. The genes are TRBV10-1 and TRBJ2-1; no firm D call. V was pared by 0 bases and J by 0 bases, with 3 bases between. In germline, CDR1 is WNHNN, CDR2 SYGVQD (reference sequence). The length of the CDR3 is 14 residues.

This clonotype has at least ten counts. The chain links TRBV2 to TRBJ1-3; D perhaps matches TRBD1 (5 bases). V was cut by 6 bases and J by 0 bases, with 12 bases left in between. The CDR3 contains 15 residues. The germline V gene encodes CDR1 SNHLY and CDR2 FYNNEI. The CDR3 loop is CASSPGRLSGNTIYF. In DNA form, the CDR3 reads TGTGCCAGCAGCCCGGGACGGCTCTCTGGAAACACCATATATTTT.

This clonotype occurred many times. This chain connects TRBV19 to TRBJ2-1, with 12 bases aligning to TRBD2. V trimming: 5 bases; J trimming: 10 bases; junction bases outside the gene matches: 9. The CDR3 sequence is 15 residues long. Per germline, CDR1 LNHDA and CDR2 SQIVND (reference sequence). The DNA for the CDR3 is TGTGCCAGTAGTCGCGGGACTAGCGGGTCCCGGGAGCAGTTCTTC. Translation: CASSRGTSGSREQFF.

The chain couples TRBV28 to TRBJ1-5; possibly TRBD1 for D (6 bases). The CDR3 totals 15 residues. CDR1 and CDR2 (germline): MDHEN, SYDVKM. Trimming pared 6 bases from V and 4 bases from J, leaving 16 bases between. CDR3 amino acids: CASRQGELTNQPQHF. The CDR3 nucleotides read TGTGCCAGCAGACAGGGAGAGCTTACGAATCAGCCCCAGCATTTT.

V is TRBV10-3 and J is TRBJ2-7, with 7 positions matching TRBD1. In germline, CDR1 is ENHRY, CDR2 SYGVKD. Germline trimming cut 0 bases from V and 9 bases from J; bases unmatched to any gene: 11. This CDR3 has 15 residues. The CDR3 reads CAISESYFGDSLQYF. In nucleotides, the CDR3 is TGTGCCATCAGTGAGTCGTATTTCGGGGACAGTTTGCAGTACTTC.

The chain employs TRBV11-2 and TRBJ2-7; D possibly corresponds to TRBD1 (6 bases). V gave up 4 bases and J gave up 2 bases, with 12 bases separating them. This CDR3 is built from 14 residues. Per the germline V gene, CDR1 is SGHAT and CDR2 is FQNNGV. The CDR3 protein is CASSYGQLTYEQYF. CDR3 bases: TGTGCCAGCAGCTATGGACAGCTAACCTACGAGCAGTACTTC.

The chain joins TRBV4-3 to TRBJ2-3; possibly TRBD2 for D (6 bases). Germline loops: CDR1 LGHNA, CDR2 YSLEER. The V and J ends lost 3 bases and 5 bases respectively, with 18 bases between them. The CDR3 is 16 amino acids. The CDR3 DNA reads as TGCGCCAGCAGCCATCAAACAGGTGGAGGGATAGATACGCAGTATTTT. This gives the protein CASSHQTGGGIDTQYF.

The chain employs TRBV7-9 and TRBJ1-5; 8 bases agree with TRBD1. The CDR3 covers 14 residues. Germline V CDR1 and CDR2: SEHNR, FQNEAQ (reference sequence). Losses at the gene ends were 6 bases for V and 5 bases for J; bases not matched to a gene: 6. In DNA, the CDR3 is TGTGCCAGCAGTAAACAGGGGGACCATCAGCCCCAGCATTTT. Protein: CASSKQGDHQPQHF.

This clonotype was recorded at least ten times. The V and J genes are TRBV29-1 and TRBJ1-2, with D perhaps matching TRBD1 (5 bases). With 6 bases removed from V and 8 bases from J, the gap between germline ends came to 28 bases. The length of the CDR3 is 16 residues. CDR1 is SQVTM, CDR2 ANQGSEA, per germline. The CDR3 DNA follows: TGCAGCGTCGCCGGCGGGGGGAGGCGGGTATCAGGAGGCTACACCTTC. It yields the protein CSVAGGGRRVSGGYTF.

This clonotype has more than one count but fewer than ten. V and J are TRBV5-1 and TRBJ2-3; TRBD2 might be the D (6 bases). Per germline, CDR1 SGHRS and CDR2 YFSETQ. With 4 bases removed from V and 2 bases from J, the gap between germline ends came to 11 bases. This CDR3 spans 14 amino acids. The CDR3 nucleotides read TGCGCCAGCAGCGTGGGACTGGCCACAGATACGCAGTATTTT. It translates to CASSVGLATDTQYF.

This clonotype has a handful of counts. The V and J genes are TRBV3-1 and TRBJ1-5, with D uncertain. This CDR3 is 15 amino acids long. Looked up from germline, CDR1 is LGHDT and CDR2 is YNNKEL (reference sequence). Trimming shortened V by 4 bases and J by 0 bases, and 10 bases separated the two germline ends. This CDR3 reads CASSRGRHSNQPQHF. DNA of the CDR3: TGTGCCAGCAGCCGAGGGCGCCATAGCAATCAGCCCCAGCATTTT.

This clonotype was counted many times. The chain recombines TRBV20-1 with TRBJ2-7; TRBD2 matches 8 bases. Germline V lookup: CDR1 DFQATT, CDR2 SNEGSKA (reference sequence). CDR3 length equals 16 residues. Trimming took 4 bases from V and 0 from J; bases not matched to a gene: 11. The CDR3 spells CSAIVGGGRNSYEQYF. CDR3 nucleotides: TGCAGTGCTATCGTGGGAGGCGGGAGGAACTCCTACGAGCAGTACTTC.

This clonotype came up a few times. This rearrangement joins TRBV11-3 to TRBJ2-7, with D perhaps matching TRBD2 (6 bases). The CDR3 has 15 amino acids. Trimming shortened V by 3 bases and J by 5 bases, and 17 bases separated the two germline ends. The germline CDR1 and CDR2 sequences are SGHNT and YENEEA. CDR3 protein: CASSFSRAGIDEQYF. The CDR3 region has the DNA TGTGCCAGCAGCTTTAGTCGTGCGGGGATCGACGAGCAGTACTTC. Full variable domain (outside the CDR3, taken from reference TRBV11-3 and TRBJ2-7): EAGVVQSPRYKIIEKKQPVAFWCNPISGHNTLYWYLQNLGQGPELLIRYENEEAVDDSQLPKDRFSAERLKGVDSTLKIQPAELGDSAVYLCASSFSRAGIDEQYFGPGTRLTVT.

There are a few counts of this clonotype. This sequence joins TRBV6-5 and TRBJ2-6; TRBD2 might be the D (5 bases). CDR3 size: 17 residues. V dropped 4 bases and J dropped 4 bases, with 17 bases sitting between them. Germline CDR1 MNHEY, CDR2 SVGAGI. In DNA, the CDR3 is TGTGCCAGCAGTTCGCCCCCATTCGGGATAGGGGCCAACGTCCTGACTTTC. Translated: CASSSPPFGIGANVLTF.